The present T cell receptor beta chain was sequenced within a study of blood T cells in healthy people across ages. Using a J-beta primer mix together with a sample-barcoded 5' primer, a second PCR was run for roughly 6 to 11 cycles. MiXCR, run by TCRdb on the 5' RACE reads, gives a single entry per CDR3 protein. The sample includes 750,000 to 950,000 distinct CDR3 sequences, about 26% of them seen just once. The CDR3 covers 14 residues. Germline V gene sequence: CDR1 SNHLY, CDR2 FYNNEI. Losses at the gene ends were 5 bases for V and 4 bases for J; bases not matched to a gene: 5. Details on this clonotype: Its target is unknown. The conserved final phenylalanine or tryptophan is absent from the CDR3, which likely points to a read error.

General study results and limits: Observed TCR beta diversity showed a strong correlation with the percentage of naive T cells as measured by flow cytometry. Relative to aged donors, long-lived donors carried more naive CD4+ cells and displayed higher diversity. Nothing was known about donor CMV status, and this possibly confounded expanded clonotype changes.

This sample also belongs to another study, concerning T cells of mothers and their children. From that second work: The shaping of TCR recombination output by thymic selection is similar in related and unrelated pairs.

The V gene is TRBV2, the J gene TRBJ1-2; 9 nucleotides line up with TRBD1. The sequence derives from a boy aged 5-17 years in good health. The specimen sequenced was blood. The CDR3 loop is CASSTGGAGYGYTL. CDR3 nucleotides: TGTGCCAGCAGTACAGGGGGCGCGGGCTATGGCTACACCCTC.